The rows below give T cell receptor beta chains drawn from one sample of a study of T cell changes during pregnancy in multiple sclerosis. The data were produced by immunoSEQ multiplex PCR, yet TCRdb's version contains in-frame clones alone and is incomplete. The table shows 25,000 to 35,000 clones, with just over 90% occurring only once. Material: CD8+ T cells from peripheral blood mononuclear cells, obtained before pregnancy. The receptor source for this set is a female donor with multiple sclerosis, enrolled in a pregnancy study. Both conserved end residues are part of each CDR3. The order of the fields is V gene, clone size, J gene, D gene, CDR3 DNA, CDR3 protein. A D gene is named only where the DNA matches it firmly. Only some rows state a clone size, as once, few, many or a class for expanded clones.

V gene: TRBV4-1
clone size: NA
J gene: TRBJ1-1
D gene: TRBD1
CDR3 DNA: TGCGCCAGCAGCCACTACCCCACAGGGGGGACTGAAGCTTTCTTT
CDR3 protein: CASSHYPTGGTEAFF

V gene: TRBV4-1
clone size: NA
J gene: TRBJ1-1
D gene: NA
CDR3 DNA: TGCGCCAGCAGCCAAACTGGACATCTGAACACTGAAGCTTTCTTT
CDR3 protein: CASSQTGHLNTEAFF

V gene: TRBV19
clone size: NA
J gene: TRBJ1-2
D gene: TRBD1
CDR3 DNA: TGTGCCAGTCGTCGGGGACAGGGTGTTGGCTACACCTTC
CDR3 protein: CASRRGQGVGYTF

V gene: TRBV2
clone size: NA
J gene: TRBJ2-1
D gene: NA
CDR3 DNA: TGTGCCAGCAGTGAGTTCGGGAAGGGCCTAACGGACAATGAGCAGTTCTTC
CDR3 protein: CASSEFGKGLTDNEQFF

V gene: TRBV28
clone size: NA
J gene: TRBJ2-7
D gene: NA
CDR3 DNA: TGTGCCAGCAGTTTCCTAGCGGACAGGGTTTACGAGCAGTACTTC
CDR3 protein: CASSFLADRVYEQYF

V gene: TRBV6-6
clone size: NA
J gene: TRBJ2-7
D gene: TRBD2
CDR3 DNA: TGTGCCAGCAGTTACTTCGCGGGGGCCTACGAGCAGTACTTC
CDR3 protein: CASSYFAGAYEQYF

V gene: TRBV2
clone size: NA
J gene: TRBJ1-4
D gene: NA
CDR3 DNA: TGTGCCAGCAAAGACAGAAATGTGGCTAATGAAAAACTGTTTTTT
CDR3 protein: CASKDRNVANEKLFF

V gene: TRBV27
clone size: large
J gene: TRBJ2-1
D gene: NA
CDR3 DNA: TGTGCCAGCAGCAAACTACCCTGGTCCTACAATGAGCAGTTCTTC
CDR3 protein: CASSKLPWSYNEQFF

V gene: TRBV4-1
clone size: once
J gene: TRBJ1-5
D gene: NA
CDR3 DNA: TGCGCCAGCAGCCAAGGCCCCAGGGGAAATCAGCCCCAGCATTTT
CDR3 protein: CASSQGPRGNQPQHF

V gene: TRBV19
clone size: NA
J gene: TRBJ2-7
D gene: TRBD1
CDR3 DNA: TGTGCCAGTAGTATCGATGGACAGGTCCTTAATTTC
CDR3 protein: CASSIDGQVLNF

V gene: TRBV15
clone size: NA
J gene: TRBJ1-6
D gene: TRBD1
CDR3 DNA: TGTGCCACCAGCAGAACCTCGGACAGGGGGCATTCACCCCTCCACTTT
CDR3 protein: CATSRTSDRGHSPLHF

V gene: TRBV9
clone size: NA
J gene: TRBJ1-4
D gene: TRBD1
CDR3 DNA: TGTGCCAGCAGCGTCCGGACAGGAGACTTTAATGAAAAACTGTTTTTT
CDR3 protein: CASSVRTGDFNEKLFF

V gene: TRBV9
clone size: NA
J gene: TRBJ2-5
D gene: TRBD1
CDR3 DNA: TGTGCCAGCAGCGCGCAGGGGGCAGGGGGAGAGACCCAGTACTTC
CDR3 protein: CASSAQGAGGETQYF

V gene: TRBV4-2
clone size: NA
J gene: TRBJ1-4
D gene: NA
CDR3 DNA: TGTGCCAGCAGCCAAGAAGCATTTGCAACTAATGAAAAACTGTTTTTT
CDR3 protein: CASSQEAFATNEKLFF

V gene: TRBV4-2
clone size: NA
J gene: TRBJ2-1
D gene: NA
CDR3 DNA: TGTGCCAGCAGCCAAGATGGCATGGGGCCTCCATACAATGAGCAGTTCTTC
CDR3 protein: CASSQDGMGPPYNEQFF

V gene: TRBV5-1
clone size: once
J gene: TRBJ2-1
D gene: TRBD1
CDR3 DNA: TGCGCCAGCAGCTCCTCCGGGACAGGCTACAATGAGCAGTTCTTC
CDR3 protein: CASSSSGTGYNEQFF

V gene: TRBV5-1
clone size: NA
J gene: TRBJ2-3
D gene: TRBD1
CDR3 DNA: TGCGCCAGCAGCTCAGGACAGGGCTGGGATACGCAGTATTTT
CDR3 protein: CASSSGQGWDTQYF

V gene: TRBV9
clone size: NA
J gene: TRBJ2-1
D gene: TRBD1
CDR3 DNA: TGTGCCAGCAGCCCACCGGGGACAGGGGACTACAATGAGCAGTTCTTC
CDR3 protein: CASSPPGTGDYNEQFF

V gene: TRBV6-5
clone size: NA
J gene: TRBJ2-7
D gene: NA
CDR3 DNA: TGTGCCAGCAGTTCCACCTACGAGCAGTACTTC
CDR3 protein: CASSSTYEQYF

V gene: TRBV11-2
clone size: NA
J gene: TRBJ2-7
D gene: TRBD1
CDR3 DNA: TGTGCCAGCAGCGGGGGGACAGGGGACGAGCAGTACTTC
CDR3 protein: CASSGGTGDEQYF

V gene: TRBV6-6
clone size: NA
J gene: TRBJ2-4
D gene: NA
CDR3 DNA: TGTGCCAGCAGTTACGGCAGGGACAAAAACATTCAGTACTTC
CDR3 protein: CASSYGRDKNIQYF

V gene: TRBV15
clone size: NA
J gene: TRBJ2-7
D gene: TRBD1
CDR3 DNA: TGTGCCGTTCAGCCCTACAGGGGTTCCGAGCAGTACTTC
CDR3 protein: CAVQPYRGSEQYF

V gene: TRBV9
clone size: few
J gene: TRBJ2-1
D gene: TRBD1
CDR3 DNA: TGTGCCAGCAGCGTAGCCGGACAGGGATATGATGAGCAGTTCTTC
CDR3 protein: CASSVAGQGYDEQFF

V gene: TRBV30
clone size: NA
J gene: TRBJ2-1
D gene: NA
CDR3 DNA: TGTGCCTGGAGTGTTGCAGGTTTCTACAATGAGCAGTTCTTC
CDR3 protein: CAWSVAGFYNEQFF

V gene: TRBV4-3
clone size: NA
J gene: TRBJ1-1
D gene: TRBD1
CDR3 DNA: TGCGCCAGCAGCCAAGATCAGGGGGCCAACACTGAAGCTTTCTTT
CDR3 protein: CASSQDQGANTEAFF

V gene: TRBV15
clone size: NA
J gene: TRBJ2-1
D gene: TRBD1
CDR3 DNA: TGTGCCACCACCTGGGACAGCTCCCTTGGTGAGCAGTTCTTC
CDR3 protein: CATTWDSSLGEQFF

V gene: TRBV28
clone size: NA
J gene: TRBJ2-7
D gene: TRBD2
CDR3 DNA: TGTGCCAGCAGTTTACCCGGGACTAGCGGCTACGAGCAGTACTTC
CDR3 protein: CASSLPGTSGYEQYF

V gene: TRBV5-1
clone size: NA
J gene: TRBJ2-1
D gene: NA
CDR3 DNA: TGCGCCAGCAGCTTGGCCGAGTCATCCTACAATGAGCAGTTCTTC
CDR3 protein: CASSLAESSYNEQFF

V gene: TRBV28
clone size: NA
J gene: TRBJ2-7
D gene: TRBD2
CDR3 DNA: TGTGCCAGCAGCACTGGACTAGCGGGAGTCGGGCGAAGCTCCTACGAGCAGTACTTC
CDR3 protein: CASSTGLAGVGRSSYEQYF

V gene: TRBV2
clone size: NA
J gene: TRBJ2-1
D gene: NA
CDR3 DNA: TGTGCCAGCAGAAAGGCGGGACCTTCCAATGAGCAGTTCTTC
CDR3 protein: CASRKAGPSNEQFF

V gene: TRBV27
clone size: NA
J gene: TRBJ2-1
D gene: TRBD2
CDR3 DNA: TGTGCCAGCAGTTTCCGGACTAGCGGGGATAGCTCCTACAATGAGCAGTTCTTC
CDR3 protein: CASSFRTSGDSSYNEQFF

V gene: TRBV14
clone size: NA
J gene: TRBJ2-7
D gene: TRBD1
CDR3 DNA: TGTGCCAGCAGTCCTACAGGGGGCCCTTACGAGCAGTACTTC
CDR3 protein: CASSPTGGPYEQYF

V gene: TRBV4-3
clone size: NA
J gene: TRBJ2-7
D gene: TRBD2
CDR3 DNA: TGCGCCAGCAGCCAAGTTGCGGGGAGGGACTACGAGCAGTACTTC
CDR3 protein: CASSQVAGRDYEQYF

V gene: TRBV7-2
clone size: once
J gene: TRBJ1-2
D gene: NA
CDR3 DNA: TGTGCCAGCAGCTCATCTAACCTCGACGGGAACTATGGCTACACCTTC
CDR3 protein: CASSSSNLDGNYGYTF

V gene: TRBV27
clone size: NA
J gene: TRBJ2-7
D gene: NA
CDR3 DNA: TGTGCCAGCAGTTTTCGGGGTCGCTACGAGCAGTACTTC
CDR3 protein: CASSFRGRYEQYF

V gene: TRBV7-6
clone size: NA
J gene: TRBJ1-5
D gene: NA
CDR3 DNA: TGTGCCAGCAGCCCCCTCGAGGATCAGCCCCAGCATTTT
CDR3 protein: CASSPLEDQPQHF

V gene: TRBV27
clone size: NA
J gene: TRBJ2-3
D gene: NA
CDR3 DNA: TGTGCCAGCAGTCCCCTGGACAGAGCCTCCACAGATACGCAGTATTTT
CDR3 protein: CASSPLDRASTDTQYF

V gene: TRBV9
clone size: once
J gene: TRBJ2-7
D gene: TRBD1
CDR3 DNA: TGTGCCAGCAGCGCAGAGACAGGGGGCGAATACGAGCAGTACTTC
CDR3 protein: CASSAETGGEYEQYF

V gene: TRBV28
clone size: NA
J gene: TRBJ2-5
D gene: TRBD2
CDR3 DNA: TGTGCCAGCAGTTTCCCCGAGGCGGGAGCCCCGAGGGAGACCCAGTACTTC
CDR3 protein: CASSFPEAGAPRETQYF

V gene: TRBV7-8
clone size: NA
J gene: TRBJ1-2
D gene: TRBD1
CDR3 DNA: TGTGCCAGCAGCCCCGAGACAGGGGGCGCGAATGGCTACACCTTC
CDR3 protein: CASSPETGGANGYTF

V gene: TRBV10-2
clone size: NA
J gene: TRBJ2-7
D gene: NA
CDR3 DNA: TGCGCCAGCGCGGGATCCGGGACAGCCCCCTACGAGCAGTACTTC
CDR3 protein: CASAGSGTAPYEQYF

V gene: TRBV9
clone size: NA
J gene: TRBJ2-5
D gene: NA
CDR3 DNA: TGTGCCAGCAGCGTCCGCCTCGGTGAGACCCAGTACTTC
CDR3 protein: CASSVRLGETQYF

V gene: TRBV9
clone size: NA
J gene: TRBJ2-1
D gene: TRBD2
CDR3 DNA: TGTGCCAGCAGCCCCTCGGGAGGCTCCTACAATGAGCAGTTCTTC
CDR3 protein: CASSPSGGSYNEQFF

V gene: TRBV19
clone size: once
J gene: TRBJ2-3
D gene: TRBD2
CDR3 DNA: TGTGCCAGTAGTCTATTAGCGGGACTCACAGATACGCAGTATTTT
CDR3 protein: CASSLLAGLTDTQYF

V gene: TRBV7-2
clone size: NA
J gene: TRBJ2-5
D gene: TRBD2
CDR3 DNA: TGTGCCAGCAGCTTAGGACTAGCGGGGGGCAGGGAGACCCAGTACTTC
CDR3 protein: CASSLGLAGGRETQYF

V gene: TRBV4-3
clone size: NA
J gene: TRBJ2-1
D gene: TRBD2
CDR3 DNA: TGCGCCAGCAGCCAAGACTCAGCGGGGGGCTACAATGAGCAGTTCTTC
CDR3 protein: CASSQDSAGGYNEQFF

V gene: TRBV28
clone size: NA
J gene: TRBJ1-2
D gene: TRBD1
CDR3 DNA: TGTGCCAGCAGTGAGGGACAGAGTAACTATGGCTACACCTTC
CDR3 protein: CASSEGQSNYGYTF

V gene: TRBV6-6
clone size: NA
J gene: TRBJ1-5
D gene: TRBD1
CDR3 DNA: TGTGCCAGCAGTTACCCTGGACAGGGGGCGGACCAGCCCCAGCATTTT
CDR3 protein: CASSYPGQGADQPQHF

V gene: TRBV11-3
clone size: NA
J gene: TRBJ2-3
D gene: TRBD1
CDR3 DNA: TGTGCCAGCAGCGGACAGGGGGACGACACAGATACGCAGTATTTT
CDR3 protein: CASSGQGDDTDTQYF

V gene: TRBV11-2
clone size: NA
J gene: TRBJ2-5
D gene: NA
CDR3 DNA: TGTGCCAGCAGCTTAGATTGGACAGACCAAGAGACCCAGTACTTC
CDR3 protein: CASSLDWTDQETQYF

V gene: TRBV7-9
clone size: NA
J gene: TRBJ2-7
D gene: TRBD1
CDR3 DNA: TGTGCCAGCAGCTCATTTGACAGGGAAATTTCCTACGAGCAGTACTTC
CDR3 protein: CASSSFDREISYEQYF

V gene: TRBV2
clone size: NA
J gene: TRBJ1-3
D gene: NA
CDR3 DNA: TGTGCCAGCAGTGAGGGGAGGCGGGCTGGAAACACCATATATTTT
CDR3 protein: CASSEGRRAGNTIYF

V gene: TRBV15
clone size: NA
J gene: TRBJ2-1
D gene: NA
CDR3 DNA: TGTGCCACCAGCAGAGATCTTCTCTTCGGGAAATACAATGAGCAGTTCTTC
CDR3 protein: CATSRDLLFGKYNEQFF

V gene: TRBV2
clone size: NA
J gene: TRBJ1-2
D gene: TRBD1
CDR3 DNA: TGTGCCAGCAGTGCCCGGGACAGGACCTATGGCTACACCTTC
CDR3 protein: CASSARDRTYGYTF